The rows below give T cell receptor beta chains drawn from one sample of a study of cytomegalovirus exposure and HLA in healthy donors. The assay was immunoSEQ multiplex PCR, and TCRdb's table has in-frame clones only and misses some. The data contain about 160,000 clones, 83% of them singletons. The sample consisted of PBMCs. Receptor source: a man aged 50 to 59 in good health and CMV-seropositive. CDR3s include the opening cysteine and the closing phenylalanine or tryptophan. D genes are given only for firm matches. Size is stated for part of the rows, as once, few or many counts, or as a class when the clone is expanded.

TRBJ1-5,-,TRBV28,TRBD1,TGTGCCATCAGACAGGGGTCGCAAGTATTTGGCAATCAGCCCCAGCATTTT,CAIRQGSQVFGNQPQHF
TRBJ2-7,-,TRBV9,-,TGTGCCCCGCCGGGGGACGAGCAGTACTTC,CAPPGDEQYF
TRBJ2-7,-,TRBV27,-,TGTGCCAGCAGTTTACAGGGATCCTACGAGCAGTACTTC,CASSLQGSYEQYF
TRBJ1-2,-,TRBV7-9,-,TGTTCCAGCAGCGACGGCCCGGGTGGCTACACCTTC,CSSSDGPGGYTF
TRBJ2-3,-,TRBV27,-,TGTGCCAGCAGGAGGGGCGGGGGCCGGGTAAATACGCAGTATTTT,CASRRGGGRVNTQYF
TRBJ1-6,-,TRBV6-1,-,TGTGCCAGCAGTCCGAGCGTGTCGGGTAATTCACCCCTCCACTTT,CASSPSVSGNSPLHF
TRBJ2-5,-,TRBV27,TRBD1,TGTGCCAGCAGCTTAGGGGGCGGAGAGACCCAGTACTTC,CASSLGGGETQYF
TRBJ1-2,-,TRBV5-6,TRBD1,TGTGCCAGCAGCTGGGGGACAGGGAATGGCTACACCTTC,CASSWGTGNGYTF
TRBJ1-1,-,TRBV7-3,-,TGTGCCAGCAGCTTATTTCGGGACACTGAAGCTTTCTTT,CASSLFRDTEAFF
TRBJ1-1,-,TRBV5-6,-,TGTGCCAGCATACGGGGGATGAACACTGAAGCTTTCTTT,CASIRGMNTEAFF
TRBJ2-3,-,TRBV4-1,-,TGCGCCAGCAGCCAAGTCGCTAGCGTTGCAGATACGCAGTATTTT,CASSQVASVADTQYF
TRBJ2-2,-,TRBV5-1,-,TGCGCCAGCAGCTTGGCGGGGAAGGGCACCGGGGAGCTGTTTTTT,CASSLAGKGTGELFF
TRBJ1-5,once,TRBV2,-,TGTGCCAGCACTCCGTATAGCAATCAGCCCCAGCATTTT,CASTPYSNQPQHF
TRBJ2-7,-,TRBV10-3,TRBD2,TGTGCCATCAAGGGGCTAGCGGGAGTGCGTTCCGAGCAGTACTTC,CAIKGLAGVRSEQYF
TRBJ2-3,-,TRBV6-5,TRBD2,TGTGCCAGCAGTTGGCAACTAGCGGGTAGCACAGATACGCAGTATTTT,CASSWQLAGSTDTQYF
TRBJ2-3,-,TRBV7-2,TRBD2,TGTGCCAGCAGCTTGGGCGGGGGAGGCACAGATACGCAGTATTTT,CASSLGGGGTDTQYF
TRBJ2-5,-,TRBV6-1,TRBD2,TGTGCCAGCAGAGCGACTAGCGGGGTAGAGACCCAGTACTTC,CASRATSGVETQYF
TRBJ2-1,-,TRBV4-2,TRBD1,TGTGCCAGCACGGAACGGACAGGGCCTTTCAATGAGCAGTTCTTC,CASTERTGPFNEQFF
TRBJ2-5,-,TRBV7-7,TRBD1,TGTGCTAGCAGCGGACCACAGGGGGCCCAAGAGACCCAGTACTTC,CASSGPQGAQETQYF
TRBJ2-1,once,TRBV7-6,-,TGTGCCAGCAGCTTAAGCCCCGACTCCTACAATGAGCAGTTCTTC,CASSLSPDSYNEQFF
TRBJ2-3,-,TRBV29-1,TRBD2,TGCAGCGGGGGGGAGGGAGATACGCAGTATTTT,CSGGEGDTQYF
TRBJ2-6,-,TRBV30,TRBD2,TGTGCCTGGATCCTCCCCCCGGGACGGGAGGGCAAAGGTGCTGGGGCCAACGTCCTGACTTTC,CAWILPPGREGKGAGANVLTF
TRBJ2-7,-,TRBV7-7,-,TGTGCTAGCAGCTTAGTGTGGGCTCGCTCCTACGAGCAGTACTTC,CASSLVWARSYEQYF
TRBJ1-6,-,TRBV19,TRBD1,TGTGCCAGTAGCCCTTCGGGACAGACCACCCTCCACTTT,CASSPSGQTTLHF
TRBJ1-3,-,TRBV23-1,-,TGCGCCAGCAGTCAATACAATCCGGGACACAACTCTGGAAACACCATATATTTT,CASSQYNPGHNSGNTIYF
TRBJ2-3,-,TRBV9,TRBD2,TGTGCCAGCAGCGTAGCAGGGACTAGAGTCGAGAGGGCCACAGATACGCAGTATTTT,CASSVAGTRVERATDTQYF
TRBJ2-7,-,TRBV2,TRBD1,TGTGCCAGCAGGTACTTGACAGGGGGCCGCGACGAGCAGTACTTC,CASRYLTGGRDEQYF
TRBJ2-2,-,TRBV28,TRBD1,TGTGCCAGCAGTTTACAGGACAGGGAGGCCGGGGAGCTGTTTTTT,CASSLQDREAGELFF
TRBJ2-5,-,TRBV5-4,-,TGTGCCAGCAGCTTCCCAGGGAGGGGGGACCAAGAGACCCAGTACTTC,CASSFPGRGDQETQYF
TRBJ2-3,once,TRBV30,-,TGTGCCTGGAGTGGCGGCCCAGATACGCAGTATTTT,CAWSGGPDTQYF
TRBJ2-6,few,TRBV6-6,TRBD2,TGTGCCAGCAGTGTTAGCGGGTCTGGGGCCAACGTCCTGACTTTC,CASSVSGSGANVLTF
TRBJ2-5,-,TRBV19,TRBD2,TGTGCCAGTAAGGGACTAGCGGGAGGGAAGGAGACCCAGTACTTC,CASKGLAGGKETQYF
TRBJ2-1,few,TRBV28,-,TGTGCCAGCAGCTCTTTCAATGAGCAGTTCTTC,CASSSFNEQFF
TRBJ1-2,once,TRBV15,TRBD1,TGTGCCACCAGCGCCCGGACAGGGGTCGACTATGGCTACACCTTC,CATSARTGVDYGYTF